The 18 T cell receptor beta chains listed next were all sequenced from one sample in a study of siplizumab effects on memory and regulatory T cells. Libraries were prepared by immunoSEQ multiplex PCR; TCRdb keeps only in-frame clonotypes and omits some of them. The sample lists around 100,000 clones; 94% were seen once. Sequenced material: non-Treg CD4+ T cells sorted from blood. Receptor source: a human donor in good health.

The chain combines TRBV2 with TRBJ2-1, with D unclear. Germline V gives CDR1 SNHLY, CDR2 FYNNEI. The CDR3 spans 10 residues. V was pared by 8 bases and J by 4 bases, with 3 bases between. CDR3 bases: TGTGCCAGCGCATACAATGAGCAGTTCTTC. It translates to CASAYNEQFF.

This chain links TRBV15 with TRBJ2-3; 9 nucleotides align to TRBD2. CDR1 LNHNV and CDR2 YYDKDF come from the germline V gene (reference sequence). The V and J ends lost 4 bases and 5 bases, in that order; junction bases with no gene match: 10. CDR3 length equals 16 residues. CDR3 region: CATSTGLASGIDTQYF. The CDR3 region has the DNA TGTGCCACCAGCACAGGACTAGCGAGTGGTATAGATACGCAGTATTTT.

This chain links TRBV4-1 with TRBJ2-7; D is uncertain. Per germline, CDR1 MGHRA and CDR2 YSYEKL. The ends were cut back, 1 base at V and 4 bases at J, with 11 bases in the middle. CDR3 length equals 14 residues. CDR3 coding DNA: TGCGCCAGCAGCCAAGTTAGGTCTCAGTACGAGCAGTACTTC. Its translation: CASSQVRSQYEQYF.

This rearrangement joins TRBV7-2 to TRBJ2-7, with D tentatively TRBD1 or TRBD2 (5 bases each). Trimming left V 5 bases short and J 2 bases short, with 16 bases between. CDR3 length: 15 residues. The germline CDR1 and CDR2 sequences are SGHTA and FQGNSA. CDR3 coding DNA: TGTGCCAGCAGCAAGTCCGGGACGGCAGCCTACGAGCAGTACTTC. It is translated as CASSKSGTAAYEQYF.

The V gene is TRBV4-3, the J gene TRBJ2-7; TRBD1 aligns across 7 bases. The V gene's germline CDR1 is LGHNA and CDR2 YSLEER. The CDR3 runs 15 residues. V lost 3 bases, J lost 4 bases, and 9 bases stayed unmatched. The CDR3, as DNA: TGCGCCAGCAGCCACGGATTACAGGGGATGTACGAGCAGTACTTC. This gives the protein CASSHGLQGMYEQYF.

The chain joins TRBV30 to TRBJ1-3; the D is unclear. The V end was cut by 0 bases, the J end by 0 bases, with 6 bases between. The CDR3 sequence is 14 residues long. CDR1 is GTSNPN, CDR2 SVGIG, per germline (reference sequence). CDR3 coding DNA: TGTGCCTGGAGTGTTGTCTCCTCTGGAAACACCATATATTTT. This encodes CAWSVVSSGNTIYF.

The J gene is TRBJ1-2, the V gene TRBV6-5; perhaps TRBD1 as D (6 bases). V gave up 7 bases and J gave up 9 bases, with 15 bases separating them. CDR1 and CDR2 (germline): MNHEY, SVGAGI. CDR3 length: 12 residues. DNA for the CDR3: TGTGCCAGCAAGGGCGGGGACACTCGCTACACCTTC. Its protein product is CASKGGDTRYTF.

This chain links TRBV5-1 with TRBJ2-5; possible D gene TRBD1, 6 bases. Germline V CDR1 and CDR2: SGHRS, YFSETQ. The CDR3 runs to 14 residues. Trimming took off 2 bases at V and 2 bases at J, with 10 bases between the two ends. The CDR3 DNA sequence: TGCGCCAGCAGCTTACAGGGAAGGCAAGAGACCCAGTACTTC. Amino acids: CASSLQGRQETQYF.

This sequence joins TRBV15 and TRBJ2-7, with TRBD1 as a possible D gene (5 bases). This CDR3 has 15 amino acids. V was clipped by 1 base and J by 1 base, with 11 bases between them. Germline V lookup: CDR1 LNHNV, CDR2 YYDKDF (reference sequence). CDR3 amino acids: CATSRGQGSSYEQYF. CDR3 in DNA: TGTGCCACCAGCAGAGGCCAGGGTAGTTCCTACGAGCAGTACTTC.

This chain's CDR3 is CSVDRGTEAFF. The CDR3 region has the DNA TGCAGCGTAGACAGGGGAACTGAAGCTTTCTTT. The J gene is TRBJ1-1, the V gene TRBV29-1; 8 bases map to TRBD1. The ends lost 6 bases at V and 5 bases at J; junction bases unmatched: 2. The CDR3 is 11 residues long. Germline CDR1 is SQVTM and CDR2 is ANQGSEA.

The gene calls are TRBV19 and TRBJ1-4; 9 nucleotides match TRBD1. This CDR3 is built from 14 residues. Germline assignment: CDR1 LNHDA and CDR2 SQIVND (reference sequence). V trimming: 3 bases; J trimming: 5 bases; junction bases outside the gene matches: 1. The CDR3 sequence is CASSIDRGNEKLFF. CDR3 sequence (DNA): TGTGCCAGTAGTATCGACAGGGGGAATGAAAAACTGTTTTTT.

The V gene is TRBV9, the J gene TRBJ1-1; D unresolved. V shed 4 bases and J shed 2 bases, with 12 bases lying between them. This CDR3 spans 14 amino acids. Germline CDR1 and CDR2: SGDLS and YYNGEE. CDR3 DNA: TGTGCCAGCAGCTCTTCCGTAGATAACACTGAAGCTTTCTTT. Residues: CASSSSVDNTEAFF.

The chain carries TRBV29-1 and TRBJ2-1, with 7 bases aligning to TRBD2. The CDR3 totals 14 residues. The V gene end was trimmed by 3 bases and the J gene end by 5 bases; junction bases not matched to a gene: 7. Looked up from germline, CDR1 is SQVTM and CDR2 is ANQGSEA. CDR3 sequence reads: CSVDIAGLNNEQFF. The CDR3, as DNA: TGCAGCGTTGATATAGCGGGTCTAAACAATGAGCAGTTCTTC.

This clone was observed a single time. V gene TRBV5-4 combines with J gene TRBJ1-1; 9 bases are a match to TRBD1. The junction had 5 bases not matched to a gene; V was cut back by 4 bases and J by 1 base. The V gene's germline CDR1 is SGHNT and CDR2 YYREEE (reference sequence). This CDR3 has 15 amino acids. In DNA form, the CDR3 reads TGTGCCAGCAGCGCAACGGACAGGGGGAACACTGAAGCTTTCTTT. Its translation: CASSATDRGNTEAFF.

The gene calls are TRBV7-6 and TRBJ2-5; D unresolved. Germline CDR1 is SGHVS and CDR2 is FNYEAQ. The CDR3 is 15 residues long. V was clipped by 0 bases and J by 3 bases, with 11 bases between them. DNA of the CDR3: TGTGCCAGCAGCTTAGCGTGGCAGGCAAAAGAGACCCAGTACTTC. Amino acid sequence: CASSLAWQAKETQYF.

In nucleotides, the CDR3 is TGTGCCAGCAGCTTAGTTCCCCACGGACCGGGAAACACCATATATTTT. Amino acid sequence: CASSLVPHGPGNTIYF. The chain combines TRBV7-8 with TRBJ1-3, with D hard to call. The CDR3 runs 16 residues. Germline CDR1 is SGHVS and CDR2 is FQNEAQ. V was cut by 1 base and J by 4 bases, with 14 bases left in between.

The chain couples TRBV15 to TRBJ1-3; D call uncertain. CDR1 is LNHNV and CDR2 is YYDKDF in the germline V gene (reference sequence). The CDR3 extends over 14 amino acids. V lost 0 bases and J 4 bases, leaving 7 bases between the germline ends. CDR3 loop: CATSRDPSGNTIYF. The CDR3 DNA reads as TGTGCCACCAGCAGAGATCCCTCGGGAAACACCATATATTTT.

This chain links TRBV6-1 with TRBJ1-4; D is undetermined. The V gene's germline CDR1 is MNHNS and CDR2 SASEGT. The CDR3 is 15 residues long. V was shortened by 6 bases and J by 4 bases, with 15 bases between the two germline ends. Here the CDR3 reads CASRELDPLNEKLFF. Written as DNA, the CDR3 is TGTGCCAGCAGAGAATTGGACCCTCTTAATGAAAAACTGTTTTTT.